Listed below are T cell receptor beta chains from one sample, sequenced in a study of Graves' ophthalmopathy and Graves' hyperthyroidism. TCRdb analysed the multiplex PCR reads with MiXCR anew, one entry per CDR3 protein. In the table there are about 390,000 distinct CDR3 sequences, roughly 15% of which are singletons. Sequencing was carried out using peripheral blood. The receptor set was obtained from an adult woman with stable Graves' hyperthyroidism. Both conserved end residues are part of each CDR3. The D gene is left open where the match is weak. Size is omitted from some rows. Given values are once, few, many or a class for expanded clones.

D	J	size	V	CDR3	DNA
TRBD1	TRBJ2-7	many	TRBV14	CASSIGQGLSYEQYF	TGTGCCAGCAGCATCGGACAGGGGCTATCCTACGAGCAGTACTTC
-	TRBJ1-3	many	TRBV20-1	CSAFGGAGNTIYF	TGCAGTGCCTTCGGGGGGGCTGGAAACACCATATATTTT
TRBD1	TRBJ2-7	few	TRBV10-3	CAISTGTGSIEQYF	TGTGCCATCAGTACAGGGACAGGGTCGATCGAGCAGTACTTC
TRBD1	TRBJ2-7	few	TRBV3-1	CASSPTYGLGQGSNEQYF	TGTGCCAGCAGCCCCACATACGGCTTGGGACAGGGCTCCAACGAGCAGTACTTC
TRBD2	TRBJ2-2	many	TRBV24-1	CATSDLAGEGTGELFF	TGTGCCACCAGTGATTTGGCGGGAGAAGGTACCGGGGAGCTGTTTTTT
TRBD1	TRBJ2-7	many	TRBV12-3/TRBV12-4	CASSLGQGVYEQYF	TGTGCCAGCAGTTTGGGGCAGGGGGTTTACGAGCAGTACTTC
TRBD2	TRBJ2-7	many	TRBV7-2	CASSLGWTSSYEQYF	TGTGCCAGCAGCTTAGGCTGGACTAGCTCCTACGAGCAGTACTTC
-	TRBJ2-7	many	TRBV28	CASSLSIWGRLRHEQYF	TGTGCCAGCAGTTTATCGATCTGGGGGCGATTAAGGCACGAGCAGTACTTC
-	TRBJ1-3	few	TRBV12-3/TRBV12-4	CASRPAAGNTIYF	TGTGCCAGCAGGCCCGCGGCTGGAAACACCATATATTTT
-	TRBJ2-5	many	TRBV6-4	CASSDRQGETQYF	TGTGCCAGCAGTGACCGTCAAGGGGAGACCCAGTACTTC
-	TRBJ2-4	many	TRBV12-3/TRBV12-4	CASSLGYSNLAKNIQYF	TGTGCCAGCAGTTTAGGCTACAGTAACTTAGCCAAAAACATTCAGTACTTC
-	TRBJ2-7	many	TRBV20-1	CSARRGDVGYEQYF	TGCAGTGCTAGACGGGGAGATGTAGGGTACGAGCAGTACTTC
TRBD2	TRBJ2-2	-	TRBV20-1	CSARDSRAGATGELFF	TGCAGTGCTAGAGATAGCCGGGCGGGAGCCACCGGGGAGCTGTTTTTT
TRBD2	TRBJ2-5	many	TRBV20-1	CSARDPSGQETQYF	TGCAGTGCTAGAGATCCTAGCGGCCAAGAGACCCAGTACTTC
TRBD1	TRBJ2-7	many	TRBV29-1	CSVGQGASYEQYF	TGCAGCGTTGGTCAGGGGGCTTCCTACGAGCAGTACTTC
-	TRBJ2-5	-	TRBV5-1	CASSPPGGATLKWYF	TGCGCCAGCAGCCCCCCGGGCGGGGCAACTCTAAAGTGGTACTTC
-	TRBJ1-5	many	TRBV12-3/TRBV12-4	CASSSTSQGFTPPQHF	TGTGCCAGCAGTTCGACCAGTCAGGGCTTCACCCCGCCCCAGCATTTT
-	TRBJ2-2	many	TRBV25-1	CASRGAGQKNTGELFF	TGTGCCAGCAGGGGAGCGGGACAGAAGAACACCGGGGAGCTGTTTTTT
-	TRBJ1-2	many	TRBV7-2	CASSPDKEGFYGYTF	TGTGCCAGCAGCCCGGACAAGGAAGGGTTCTATGGCTACACCTTC
TRBD2	TRBJ2-7	many	TRBV7-9	CASSLPAGGNEQYF	TGTGCCAGCAGCTTACCAGCGGGAGGGAACGAGCAGTACTTC
TRBD2	TRBJ2-7	-	TRBV12-3/TRBV12-4	CASTRLAGASYEQYF	TGTGCCAGCACCCGACTAGCGGGAGCCTCCTACGAGCAGTACTTC
TRBD1	TRBJ2-7	many	TRBV20-1	CSARDPGTGSSYEQYF	TGCAGTGCTAGAGATCCTGGGACAGGATCTTCCTACGAGCAGTACTTC
-	TRBJ1-2	-	TRBV6-5	CASSYVAPGLYGYTF	TGTGCCAGCAGTTACGTTGCCCCAGGACTCTATGGCTACACCTTC
TRBD2	TRBJ2-2	many	TRBV28	CASSFWASGRANTGELFF	TGTGCCAGCAGTTTTTGGGCTAGCGGGAGGGCGAACACCGGGGAGCTGTTTTTT
-	TRBJ2-7	many	TRBV2	CASSGGPKLSYEQYF	TGTGCCAGCAGTGGGGGACCGAAACTTTCCTACGAGCAGTACTTC
TRBD1	TRBJ2-7	many	TRBV2	CASSETGGSTYEQYF	TGTGCCAGCAGTGAAACAGGGGGCTCTACCTACGAGCAGTACTTC
TRBD1	TRBJ2-7	many	TRBV11-2	CASSVPGTGTYEQYF	TGTGCCAGCAGCGTCCCCGGGACAGGGACGTACGAGCAGTACTTC
TRBD1	TRBJ2-7	-	TRBV11-2	CASRKYGSRDRTSYEQYF	TGTGCCAGCAGAAAGTATGGGTCCCGGGACAGGACATCCTACGAGCAGTACTTC
TRBD1	TRBJ2-7	many	TRBV29-1	CSVEGQGAIEQYF	TGCAGCGTTGAGGGACAGGGGGCTATCGAGCAGTACTTC
TRBD2	TRBJ2-1	many	TRBV30	CAWSMGLAGLEQFF	TGTGCCTGGAGTATGGGGCTAGCGGGACTTGAGCAGTTCTTC
-	TRBJ1-1	many	TRBV24-1	CATRAGNWDRQMNTEAFF	TGTGCCACCAGGGCGGGGAACTGGGACCGTCAAATGAACACTGAAGCTTTCTTT
-	TRBJ2-4	many	TRBV10-3	CAISAAGAGEAKNIQYF	TGTGCCATCAGTGCCGCAGGGGCGGGGGAAGCCAAAAACATTCAGTACTTC
TRBD1	TRBJ2-7	-	TRBV6-5	CAGSYSGTGGSYEQYF	TGTGCCGGCAGTTACTCCGGGACAGGGGGCTCCTACGAGCAGTACTTC
-	TRBJ2-7	many	TRBV10-3	CAISEKASRSSYEQYF	TGTGCCATCAGTGAGAAGGCCTCCCGAAGCTCCTACGAGCAGTACTTC
-	TRBJ2-5	many	TRBV10-2	CASSVELNQETQYF	TGCGCCAGCAGTGTGGAGTTAAACCAAGAGACCCAGTACTTC
-	TRBJ1-2	many	TRBV28	CASSSLPGPLLDGYTF	TGTGCCAGCAGTTCCTTACCGGGACCCTTGTTGGATGGCTACACCTTC
-	TRBJ2-5	many	TRBV7-2	CASSFGSPGETQYF	TGTGCCAGCAGCTTCGGGAGTCCCGGGGAGACCCAGTACTTC
TRBD1	TRBJ1-3	many	TRBV29-1	CGAGQGARAGNTIYF	TGCGGCGCTGGACAGGGGGCAAGGGCTGGAAACACCATATATTTT
-	TRBJ2-6	-	TRBV30	CAWRTSGANVLTF	TGTGCCTGGAGGACATCTGGGGCCAACGTCCTGACTTTC
-	TRBJ2-7	many	TRBV28	CASSDTRVDEQYF	TGTGCCAGCAGTGACACCAGGGTGGACGAGCAGTACTTC
TRBD2	TRBJ2-4	-	TRBV11-2	CASSLDYGTSDKNIQYF	TGTGCCAGCAGCTTAGACTACGGGACTAGCGACAAAAACATTCAGTACTTC
-	TRBJ2-7	-	TRBV7-8	CASSPYHRVFDEQYF	TGTGCCAGCAGCCCCTACCACAGGGTTTTTGACGAGCAGTACTTC
-	TRBJ1-6	many	TRBV7-3	CASSRTPDSPLHF	TGTGCCAGCAGCCGGACGCCCGATTCACCCCTCCACTTT
TRBD2	TRBJ2-7	-	TRBV28	CASSPRAELARF	TGTGCCAGCAGTCCCCGCGCGGAACTAGCGCGTTTC
TRBD1	TRBJ1-2	many	TRBV12-3/TRBV12-4	CASSYLRDSKAGYTF	TGTGCCAGCAGCTATCTCCGGGACAGTAAGGCTGGCTACACCTTC
-	TRBJ2-7	many	TRBV15	CATSRDFTYEQYF	TGTGCCACCAGCAGGGACTTCACCTACGAGCAGTACTTC
-	TRBJ2-4	many	TRBV3-1	CASSQLAAKNIQYF	TGTGCCAGCAGCCAACTGGCAGCCAAAAACATTCAGTACTTC
-	TRBJ1-1	many	TRBV10-3	CAISEYGQTNTEAFF	TGTGCCATCAGTGAGTACGGACAGACGAACACTGAAGCTTTCTTT
-	TRBJ2-7	many	TRBV5-6	CASSLGGERPYEQYF	TGTGCCAGCAGCTTGGGTGGTGAGCGACCCTACGAGCAGTACTTC
-	TRBJ2-4	-	TRBV3-1	CASSPGALGIQYF	TGTGCCAGCAGCCCCGGAGCCCTGGGCATTCAGTACTTC
-	TRBJ1-5	many	TRBV12-3/TRBV12-4	CASTHPGRSLSQHF	TGTGCCAGCACCCATCCGGGACGTTCTTTGTCCCAGCATTTT
-	TRBJ2-2	many	TRBV7-2	CASSSWLDTGELFF	TGTGCCAGCAGCTCATGGTTAGACACCGGGGAGCTGTTTTTT
-	TRBJ1-1	many	TRBV30	CAWRRELNTEAFF	TGTGCCTGGCGCAGGGAATTGAACACTGAAGCTTTCTTT